The 6 T cell receptor beta chains below come from one sample, sequenced in a study of Ad26.COV2.S vaccination and SARS-CoV-2 variants. Libraries were prepared by immunoSEQ multiplex PCR; TCRdb keeps only in-frame clonotypes and omits some of them. The sample lists 350,000 to 500,000 clones, 89% occurring once. Specified treatment: 15 to 20 received Ad26.COV2.S at low or high dose, single or two shots; 5 received placebo; per-sample allocation not given. Day 63 after the first vaccine or placebo injection was the time point for sampling. Sequences were derived from peripheral blood, sampled in a trial of Ad26.COV2.S vaccine versus placebo. These receptors came from a person between 18 and 60 years old who received the Ad26.COV2.S COVID-19 vaccine or a placebo.

The chain has TRBV1 and TRBJ2-7; TRBD2, the D gene given by the table, was not confirmed from the DNA. TRBV1 is a listed pseudogene. CDR3 length: 15 amino acids. CDR3 DNA sequence: TGCACCAGCAGCCAAGAAAGCGGGATCTCCAACGAGCAGTACGTC. Its translation is CTSSQESGISNEQYV.

The chain uses TRBV29-1 and TRBJ1-1; 7 bases match TRBD1. The germline V gene encodes CDR1 SQVTM and CDR2 ANQGSEA. Trimming removed 6 bases from V and 3 bases from J; junction bases left unmatched: 10. This CDR3 region has 14 residues. The chain's CDR3 is CSVRNRDSYTEAFF. The CDR3 region has the DNA TGCAGCGTAAGGAACAGGGACAGCTACACTGAAGCTTTCTTT. Full variable domain (missing parts from reference TRBV29-1 and TRBJ1-1): SAVISQKPSRDICQRGTSLTIQCQVDSQVTMMFWYRQQPGQSLTLIATANQGSEATYESGFVIDKFPISRPNLTFSTLTVSNMSPEDSSIYLCSVRNRDSYTEAFFGQGTRLTVV.

The chain links TRBV6-4 to TRBJ2-4, with D possibly matching TRBD1 (5 bases). Germline CDR1 reads MRHNA; CDR2 reads SNTAGT. The CDR3 spans 18 residues. Trimming cost V 0 bases and J 0 bases, with 15 bases left between them. The CDR3 bases are TGTGCCAGCAGTGACTCGAGAGGACACAAACTAGCCAAAAACATTCAGTACTTC. Its translation: CASSDSRGHKLAKNIQYF.

V usage is TRBV4-1 and J usage is TRBJ1-2; D remains unclear. V shed 1 base and J shed 1 base, with 13 bases lying between them. The CDR3 covers 16 residues. CDR1 and CDR2 from the germline V gene are MGHRA and YSYEKL. The CDR3 region has the DNA TGCGCCAGCAGCCAAGTCTACCCCATCGGTAACTATGGCTACACCTTC. Translated, it gives CASSQVYPIGNYGYTF.

CDR3 region: CASSPRAHYEQYV. The CDR3 nucleotides read TGTGCCAGCAGTCCCCGGGCCCACTACGAGCAGTACGTC. V usage is TRBV6-2 or TRBV6-3 and J usage is TRBJ2-7; D is undetermined. The CDR3 spans 13 residues. Per the germline V gene, CDR1 is MNHEY and CDR2 is SVGEGT. V lost 5 bases to trimming and J lost 3 bases, with 11 bases between them.

V is TRBV5-1 and J is TRBJ1-1; possible D gene TRBD1, 6 bases. This CDR3 contains 13 residues. Trimming removed 4 bases at V and 10 bases at J, with 17 bases between. In germline, CDR1 is SGHRS, CDR2 YFSETQ. CDR3 in DNA: TGCGCCAGCAGCGAGCCCGACAGGCAGGGAGCTTTCTTT. Protein sequence: CASSEPDRQGAFF.